The next 2 T cell receptor beta chains were all read from a single sample in a study of blood T cell repertoires in COVID-19. Some clones are missing from TCRdb's copy, which holds only in-frame ones; the method was immunoSEQ multiplex PCR. The data show about 97,000 clones, more than 75% seen once. The specimen was peripheral blood. The receptor source for this set is a man aged 55 to 70 with active or convalescent COVID-19.

This clone was observed a handful of times. The J gene is TRBJ2-2, the V gene TRBV2; tentatively, D is TRBD1 (6 bases). The CDR3 runs 14 residues. The germline gives CDR1 SNHLY, CDR2 FYNNEI. The germline V and J ends were trimmed by 4 bases and 4 bases, with 10 bases remaining between them. CDR3: CASSVQGSTGELFF. The CDR3 nucleotides are TGTGCCAGCAGTGTACAGGGTAGCACCGGGGAGCTGTTTTTT. The whole variable domain, filled in from reference TRBV2 and TRBJ2-2, reads EPEVTQTPSHQVTQMGQEVILRCVPISNHLYFYWYRQILGQKVEFLVSFYNNEISEKSEIFDDQFSVERPDGSNFTLKIRSTKLEDSAMYFCASSVQGSTGELFFGEGSRLTVL.

V usage is TRBV7-2 and J usage is TRBJ2-7; TRBD2 agrees at 8 bases. This CDR3 has 14 amino acids. With 4 bases clipped from V and 4 bases from J, the junction kept 6 bases outside the gene matches. Germline V gene sequence: CDR1 SGHTA, CDR2 FQGNSA. The CDR3: CASSSPRGGYEQYF. CDR3 DNA sequence: TGTGCCAGCAGCTCCCCGCGCGGGGGGTACGAGCAGTACTTC.